The present TCR beta chain was sequenced within a study of cytomegalovirus exposure and HLA in healthy donors. Study conclusions and caveats: The authors confirmed in vitro that a few CMV-associated chains were specific for CMV antigens.

This clone was counted once. Its antigen is as yet unknown. Relative to the germline gene, one junction end is altered; a read error may explain this. The study ran its PCR with 60 Vbeta and 13 Jbeta primers. Only in-frame clones appear in the TCRdb table, and some are missing; sequencing was by immunoSEQ multiplex PCR. The sample holds about 160,000 clones; about 75% are singletons and the top ten take around 4.9%. The sample comprised PBMCs. The sequence was obtained from a male donor in good health and CMV-seronegative.

CDR3 in DNA: TGTTCCAGCAGCTTATTGCAGGGGCCGCGGGATGAAAAACTGTTTTTT. Translating gives CSSSLLQGPRDEKLFF. The rearrangement joins TRBV7-9 to TRBJ1-4; possibly TRBD1 for D (6 bases). CDR3 length: 16 residues. CDR1 and CDR2 from the germline V gene are SEHNR and FQNEAQ (reference sequence).